Each of the 13 T cell receptor beta chains below was sequenced from the same sample in a study of PD-1 blockade in classical Hodgkin lymphoma. There was relapse after autologous stem cell transplantation in every patient, and there was variation in brentuximab vedotin exposure. Sequencing used immunoSEQ multiplex PCR; TCRdb keeps in-frame clones, though not all of them. Of 40,000 to 45,000 clones in the sample, more than 70% were seen once. The material sequenced was peripheral blood mononuclear cells (PBMCs), taken at baseline. Receptors were obtained from a human donor with classical Hodgkin lymphoma.

This clone was seen once. This sequence joins TRBV7-2 and TRBJ2-5; 8 nucleotides agree with TRBD2. Germline CDR1 SGHTA, CDR2 FQGNSA. Trimming removed 0 bases from V and 7 bases from J; junction bases left unmatched: 4. The CDR3 spans 14 residues. The CDR3 here is CASSLASGEGTQYF. The DNA of the CDR3 is TGTGCCAGCAGCTTAGCTAGCGGGGAGGGGACCCAGTACTTC.

This clone was seen only once. The chain is built from TRBV2 and TRBJ2-1; 10 bases map to TRBD2. Looked up from germline, CDR1 is SNHLY and CDR2 is FYNNEI. The CDR3 spans 14 residues. V lost 7 bases to trimming and J lost 3 bases; unmatched junction nucleotides: 3. In DNA, the CDR3 is TGTGCCAGCACCTGGACTAGCGGCTACAATGAGCAGTTCTTC. It yields the protein CASTWTSGYNEQFF. Full variable domain (outside the CDR3, taken from reference TRBV2 and TRBJ2-1): EPEVTQTPSHQVTQMGQEVILRCVPISNHLYFYWYRQILGQKVEFLVSFYNNEISEKSEIFDDQFSVERPDGSNFTLKIRSTKLEDSAMYFCASTWTSGYNEQFFGPGTRLTVL.

Of note for this clone: Other DNA variants within this sample encode the same CDR3. CDR3: CAISEYFTEAFF. CDR3 DNA sequence: TGTGCCATCAGTGAGTACTTCACTGAAGCTTTCTTT. This chain connects TRBV10-3 to TRBJ1-1; D is ambiguous. The germline gives CDR1 ENHRY, CDR2 SYGVKD. Trimming shortened V by 1 base and J by 4 bases, and 4 bases separated the two germline ends. The CDR3 is 12 amino acids.

This chain links TRBV6-6 with TRBJ1-2; unclear D gene. Germline V gives CDR1 MNHNY, CDR2 SVGAGI (reference sequence). V was clipped by 11 bases and J by 0 bases, with 4 bases between them. The CDR3 has 10 residues. CDR3 loop: CAVPNYGYTF. For the CDR3, the DNA is TGTGCCGTCCCTAACTATGGCTACACCTTC.

The chain couples TRBV5-5 to TRBJ2-3; 8 bases agree with TRBD1. This CDR3 is built from 17 residues. Looked up from germline, CDR1 is SGHKS and CDR2 is YYEKEE (reference sequence). The V gene end was trimmed by 1 base and the J gene end by 6 bases; junction bases not matched to a gene: 13. CDR3 sequence: CASSLTPGGAGRDTQYF. CDR3 bases: TGTGCCAGCAGCTTGACACCAGGGGGCGCAGGCAGGGATACGCAGTATTTT.

V gene TRBV7-9 combines with J gene TRBJ2-1; 13 nucleotides match TRBD2. Looked up from germline, CDR1 is SEHNR and CDR2 is FQNEAQ (reference sequence). The CDR3 is made up of 15 amino acids. V shed 4 bases, J shed 8 bases, and the junction held 5 bases outside the gene matches. DNA for the CDR3: TGTGCCAGCAGCTACGGACTAGCGGGGGAGTATGAGCAGTTCTTC. Residues: CASSYGLAGEYEQFF.

The V gene is TRBV6-5, the J gene TRBJ2-5; TRBD2 aligns across 12 bases. CDR1 is MNHEY and CDR2 is SVGAGI in the germline V gene. V shed 6 bases and J 5 bases; nucleotides not matched to a gene: 7. The CDR3 is 15 amino acids. The DNA of the CDR3 is TGTGCCAGCAGCTCTCGGACTAGCGGGGTGGAGACCCAGTACTTC. Translating gives CASSSRTSGVETQYF.

The chain couples TRBV9 to TRBJ1-1; unclear D gene. The V end was cut by 4 bases, the J end by 2 bases, with 12 bases between. The CDR3 covers 14 residues. CDR1 SGDLS and CDR2 YYNGEE come from the germline V gene. CDR3 sequence: CASSPRHYNTEAFF. The CDR3 DNA reads as TGTGCCAGCAGCCCCCGACATTACAACACTGAAGCTTTCTTT.

J is TRBJ2-3 and V is TRBV27; D is perhaps TRBD2 (7 bases). CDR1 MNHEY and CDR2 SMNVEV come from the germline V gene (reference sequence). The length of the CDR3 is 13 residues. The ends were cut back, 6 bases at V and 4 bases at J, with 11 bases in the middle. The CDR3 sequence: CASRPRGPDTQYF. The DNA for the CDR3 is TGTGCCAGCAGGCCGCGGGGGCCAGATACGCAGTATTTT.

This clone has a handful of counts. The V call is TRBV9, the J call TRBJ2-1, with D maybe TRBD2 (5 bases). Germline loops: CDR1 SGDLS, CDR2 YYNGEE. With 0 bases removed from V and 5 bases from J, the gap between germline ends came to 12 bases. CDR3 length: 15 amino acids. The CDR3 nucleotides read TGTGCCAGCAGCGTAGGAGGAGGAAGAGACAATGAGCAGTTCTTC. It codes for CASSVGGGRDNEQFF.

The V gene is TRBV4-2, the J gene TRBJ2-7; 8 nucleotides match TRBD1. Germline CDR1 LGHNA, CDR2 YNFKEQ. V shed 3 bases and J 3 bases; nucleotides not matched to a gene: 7. The CDR3 spans 15 residues. The DNA of the CDR3 is TGTGCCAGCAGCCAGACCCGCACAGGGGGCTACGAGCAGTACTTC. As protein: CASSQTRTGGYEQYF.

V usage is TRBV11-2 and J usage is TRBJ2-7; possibly TRBD2 for D (5 bases). There are 13 residues in the CDR3. V was trimmed by 1 base and J by 3 bases, leaving 7 bases between them. Germline assignment: CDR1 SGHAT and CDR2 FQNNGV. CDR3 residues: CASSLAGFYEQYF. The CDR3 region has the DNA TGTGCCAGCAGCTTAGCGGGGTTCTACGAGCAGTACTTC.

The chain employs TRBV7-2 and TRBJ1-2; tentatively, D is TRBD1 (5 bases). The CDR3 contains 14 residues. Trimming left V 5 bases short and J 3 bases short, with 13 bases between. Germline loops: CDR1 SGHTA, CDR2 FQGNSA. CDR3 bases: TGTGCCAGCAGCGGAGGGGTCGGGGACTATGGCTACACCTTC. Translating it yields CASSGGVGDYGYTF. The complete variable domain, with remaining parts taken from reference TRBV7-2 and TRBJ1-2, reads GAGVSQSPSNKVTEKGKDVELRCDPISGHTALYWYRQSLGQGLEFLIYFQGNSAPDKSGLPSDRFSAERTGGSVSTLTIQRTQQEDSAVYLCASSGGVGDYGYTFGSGTRLTVV.